A selection of T cell receptor beta chains follows, all from one sample in a study of blood T cell repertoires in COVID-19. Only in-frame clones appear in the TCRdb table, and some are missing; sequencing was by immunoSEQ multiplex PCR. The data hold 80,000 to 100,000 clones, with 80% observed a single time. The sequenced sample was peripheral blood. The receptors derive from a human donor in a cohort sampled during active COVID-19. Each CDR3 is given with its conserved first and last residue. The order of the fields is J gene, clone size, V gene, CDR3 protein. The size of a clone is reported for some rows only, either as once, few or many, or as a class for expanded clones.

TRBJ2-1	-	TRBV5-5	CASSFLSDEQFF
TRBJ2-3	once	TRBV27	CASSYNTGTREGGDTQYF
TRBJ2-7	-	TRBV18	CASSQGTGYYEQYF
TRBJ1-1	-	TRBV2	CASSRTAEAFF
TRBJ2-7	-	TRBV3-1/TRBV3-2	CASSQPSTSGGPYEQYF
TRBJ1-1	-	TRBV5-1	CASSFQQGQAEAFF
TRBJ1-2	-	TRBV5-4	CASSLGGYGYTF
TRBJ2-5	few	TRBV6-5	CASSPGTSRKTQYF
TRBJ1-5	few	TRBV15	CATSRVWGGQPQHF
TRBJ1-1	-	TRBV6-5	CASSSGPGQGSTEAFF
TRBJ1-2	-	TRBV19	CASTGTGRVGNYGYTF
TRBJ2-7	-	TRBV6-1	CASSEWTGAFSYEQYF
TRBJ1-4	-	TRBV3-1/TRBV3-2	CASSQVGGKTNEKLFF
TRBJ2-1	-	TRBV5-1	CASSLQGAGLNEQFF
TRBJ2-3	-	TRBV28	CASSPPLHRESDTDTQYF
TRBJ2-2	-	TRBV7-9	CASSLTDSYAGELFF
TRBJ2-5	few	TRBV28	CASSLGGWVKETQYF
TRBJ2-1	-	TRBV4-1	CASSTPTSSSYNEQFF
TRBJ2-1	-	TRBV12-3/TRBV12-4	CASSFELYNEQFF
TRBJ2-3	-	TRBV15	CATSSPRTSGVATDTQYF
TRBJ2-7	-	TRBV29-1	CSVLSPEQYF
TRBJ1-1	-	TRBV9	CASSVDVRGRAGGTEAFF
TRBJ2-1	-	TRBV7-3	CASSLSGTSGISEQFF
TRBJ1-5	-	TRBV6-5	CASSPVSLGGAQHF
TRBJ1-2	-	TRBV9	CASSGTVYGYTF
TRBJ2-3	-	TRBV6-2/TRBV6-3	CASSSLGARGGGDTQYF
TRBJ2-1	-	TRBV13	CASSRSGSSYNEQFF
TRBJ1-4	-	TRBV14	CASSQELAPWGRREKLFF
TRBJ2-7	-	TRBV3-1/TRBV3-2	CASRDSGWTRDEQYF
TRBJ2-2	-	TRBV11-3	CASSPGTGDGELFF
TRBJ2-3	-	TRBV6-5	CASNRDRGPDTQYF
TRBJ1-5	few	TRBV18	CASSEGGQGPPAQHF
TRBJ2-7	-	TRBV18	CASSPSLTYEQYF
TRBJ1-6	-	TRBV19	CASRSSEGDNSPLHF
TRBJ1-2	-	TRBV29-1	CSAVNGSYGYTF
TRBJ2-2	-	TRBV19	CASSIVDSSFKELFF
TRBJ2-5	-	TRBV5-1	CASSTQGGRETQYF
TRBJ1-4	-	TRBV7-9	CASSLEGQGAKLFF
TRBJ2-3	-	TRBV18	CASSPLGTGFILGTDTQYF
TRBJ1-6	once	TRBV11-3	CASSLDPDSPLHF
TRBJ2-7	once	TRBV5-1	CASSSGTGEYEQYF
TRBJ1-3	once	TRBV23-1	CASGQISQGGRGNTIYF
TRBJ2-2	-	TRBV9	CASSGELANTGELFF